The next 27 T cell receptor beta chains were all read from a single sample in a study of T cells in Graves' hyperthyroidism and ophthalmopathy. The CDR3 regions of TCR beta were amplified from RNA transcripts. The HTBI primer set was used in a first-round RT-PCR of the TCR CDR3. TCRdb passed the multiplex PCR reads through MiXCR, listing each CDR3 protein once. The sample lists 500,000 to 600,000 distinct CDR3 sequences; nearly 20% were seen once. Sequenced: blood. These receptors originate from a man in his forties or fifties with Graves' ophthalmopathy.

The genes are TRBV7-9 and TRBJ2-7; D is undetermined. The V gene's germline CDR1 is SEHNR and CDR2 FQNEAQ (reference sequence). This CDR3 has 13 amino acids. The ends were cut back, 3 bases at V and 5 bases at J, with 11 bases in the middle. The CDR3 sequence is CASSFSETHEQYF. The DNA of the CDR3 is TGTGCCAGCAGCTTTTCAGAAACCCACGAGCAGTACTTC.

The genes are TRBV7-8 and TRBJ2-3, with 9 bases identical to TRBD1. J was trimmed by 2 bases and V by 0 bases; bases with no gene match: 12. The germline gives CDR1 SGHVS, CDR2 FQNEAQ. The CDR3 has 19 residues. The CDR3 DNA reads TGTGCCAGCAGCTTAGCGCTAAAATTGGGACAGGGATACACAGATACGCAGTATTTT. It encodes CASSLALKLGQGYTDTQYF.

The rearrangement joins TRBV6-1 to TRBJ2-3; D perhaps matches TRBD1 (6 bases). This CDR3 contains 16 residues. Looked up from germline, CDR1 is MNHNS and CDR2 is SASEGT. V was shortened by 3 bases and J by 2 bases, with 15 bases between the two germline ends. CDR3 in amino acids: CASSEGGAGATDTQYF. CDR3 bases: TGTGCCAGCAGTGAGGGTGGGGCAGGGGCCACAGATACGCAGTATTTT.

The chain employs TRBV6-2 or TRBV6-3 and TRBJ2-3; D is uncertain. V lost 10 bases and J 0 bases, leaving 17 bases between the germline ends. The CDR3 spans 15 residues. Germline V gene sequence: CDR1 MNHEY, CDR2 SVGEGT. The CDR3 loop reads CATLTGESSTDTQYF. CDR3 in DNA: TGTGCCACCCTTACCGGCGAGAGCAGCACAGATACGCAGTATTTT.

This clonotype has a handful of counts. This chain joins TRBV27 and TRBJ2-5, with 7 bases fitting TRBD2. The CDR3 is made up of 15 amino acids. V shed 4 bases and J 5 bases; nucleotides not matched to a gene: 10. CDR1 and CDR2 from the germline V gene are MNHEY and SMNVEV (reference sequence). The CDR3 loop is CASSSQAGPEETQYF. CDR3 bases: TGTGCCAGCAGTTCACAAGCGGGACCCGAGGAGACCCAGTACTTC.

This chain joins TRBV2 and TRBJ1-1; D is ambiguous. The CDR3 totals 11 residues. The germline V gene has CDR1 SNHLY and CDR2 FYNNEI. Trimming shortened V by 8 bases and J by 3 bases, and 7 bases separated the two germline ends. The CDR3 DNA reads TGTGCCAGCGGCTTTCACACTGAAGCTTTCTTT. Protein: CASGFHTEAFF. The full variable domain, rest sourced from reference TRBV2 and TRBJ1-1, is EPEVTQTPSHQVTQMGQEVILRCVPISNHLYFYWYRQILGQKVEFLVSFYNNEISEKSEIFDDQFSVERPDGSNFTLKIRSTKLEDSAMYFCASGFHTEAFFGQGTRLTVV.

This clonotype was found many times. The rearrangement uses TRBV7-9 and TRBJ2-4, with 9 bases identical to TRBD2. J was trimmed by 6 bases and V by 0 bases; bases with no gene match: 3. This CDR3 is 15 amino acids long. CDR1 is SEHNR and CDR2 is FQNEAQ in the germline V gene (reference sequence). CDR3 sequence: CASSLAGLAGNIQYF. As DNA, the CDR3 is TGTGCCAGCAGCTTAGCGGGACTAGCAGGAAACATTCAGTACTTC.

In its sample, this clonotype was seen many times. The chain recombines TRBV18 with TRBJ2-5, with TRBD2 matching 13 bases. This CDR3 contains 16 residues. Germline V gene sequence: CDR1 KGHSH, CDR2 LQKENI. With V trimmed by 3 bases and J by 1 base, 2 bases remained unmatched. CDR3 protein: CASSPTSGGFQETQYF. For the CDR3, the DNA is TGTGCCAGCTCACCGACTAGCGGGGGGTTCCAAGAGACCCAGTACTTC.

The sample holds many counts of this clonotype. The chain employs TRBV12-3 or TRBV12-4 and TRBJ2-3; 13 nucleotides match TRBD2. This CDR3 spans 15 amino acids. V lost 0 bases, J lost 9 bases, and 3 bases stayed unmatched. CDR3 in amino acids: CASSLAGTSGETQYF. CDR3 DNA sequence: TGTGCCAGCAGTTTAGCCGGGACTAGCGGGGAGACGCAGTATTTT.

The gene calls are TRBV2 and TRBJ2-5, with 7 bases identical to TRBD2. The CDR3 has 14 residues. With V trimmed by 6 bases and J by 4 bases, 8 bases remained unmatched. Germline V CDR1 and CDR2: SNHLY, FYNNEI. This chain's CDR3 is CASRTAGAGETQYF. The DNA for the CDR3 is TGTGCCAGCAGAACCGCGGGAGCGGGAGAGACCCAGTACTTC.

This clonotype was counted ten times or more. This chain uses TRBV5-1 with TRBJ2-1; unclear D gene. Trimming pared 0 bases from V and 8 bases from J, leaving 6 bases between. The CDR3 extends over 12 amino acids. Germline CDR1 and CDR2: SGHRS and YFSETQ. CDR3: CASSLAGHEQFF. The CDR3, as DNA: TGCGCCAGCAGCTTGGCTGGGCATGAGCAGTTCTTC.

There are many counts of this clonotype. The rearrangement uses TRBV7-2 and TRBJ2-7; 7 bases agree with TRBD2. The V gene's germline CDR1 is SGHTA and CDR2 FQGNSA. J was trimmed by 3 bases and V by 1 base; bases with no gene match: 9. The CDR3 has 16 residues. The CDR3 DNA is TGTGCCAGCAGCTTAGGGGGCGGGGGTTTCCGCTACGAGCAGTACTTC. This translates into CASSLGGGGFRYEQYF.

This clonotype has more than one count but fewer than ten. The chain carries TRBV7-9 and TRBJ1-1, with TRBD1 as a possible D gene (5 bases). The CDR3 runs to 14 residues. V dropped 3 bases and J dropped 4 bases, with 12 bases sitting between them. Germline lookup yields CDR1 SEHNR and CDR2 FQNEAQ (reference sequence). CDR3 in DNA: TGTGCCAGCAGCTTGAGAGGGGAGCGCACTGAAGCTTTCTTT. It codes for CASSLRGERTEAFF.

This chain connects TRBV3-1 to TRBJ2-7; the match to TRBD2 covers 9 bases. The CDR3 extends over 18 amino acids. V dropped 3 bases and J dropped 5; count of bases not matched to a gene: 17. Germline-derived CDR1 and CDR2 are LGHDT and YNNKEL (reference sequence). The chain's CDR3 is CASSHRRVVKRGDDEQYF. DNA for the CDR3: TGTGCCAGCAGCCACCGACGGGTAGTAAAGCGGGGGGATGACGAGCAGTACTTC.

V and J are TRBV27 and TRBJ2-1, with 16 bases that match TRBD2. Germline V gene lookup returns CDR1 MNHEY and CDR2 SMNVEV (reference sequence). V lost 4 bases and J lost 6; bases outside the gene matches: 6. This CDR3 contains 17 residues. Here the CDR3 reads CASSSQGLAGGSNEQFF. As DNA, the CDR3 is TGTGCCAGCAGTTCCCAGGGACTAGCGGGAGGGTCCAATGAGCAGTTCTTC.

The chain employs TRBV11-2 and TRBJ1-3; no definite D call. V gave up 5 bases and J gave up 3 bases, with 11 bases separating them. Germline V gene data show CDR1 as SGHAT and CDR2 as FQNNGV. This CDR3 region has 14 residues. The CDR3 reads CASSTPEGGNTIYF. CDR3 DNA sequence: TGTGCCAGCAGCACTCCCGAAGGTGGAAACACCATATATTTT.

This clonotype showed up many times. V gene TRBV2 combines with J gene TRBJ2-3; no definite D call. Deletions cut 10 bases from V and 2 bases from J, with 16 bases between. Germline CDR1 reads SNHLY; CDR2 reads FYNNEI. This CDR3 contains 14 residues. The CDR3 here is CATRSPDNTDTQYF. CDR3 sequence (DNA): TGTGCCACTCGGAGTCCAGACAACACAGATACGCAGTATTTT.

This clonotype was observed at least ten times. The J gene is TRBJ2-3, the V gene TRBV5-1; 7 bases are shared with TRBD2. CDR1 is SGHRS, CDR2 YFSETQ, per germline. V lost 0 bases, J lost 4 bases, and 5 bases stayed unmatched. CDR3 length equals 15 residues. In nucleotides, the CDR3 is TGCGCCAGCAGCTTGGTGGCTAGCGGAGCAGATACGCAGTATTTT. This encodes CASSLVASGADTQYF.

This clonotype was counted at least ten times. The rearrangement uses TRBV2 and TRBJ1-1; D is perhaps TRBD1 (6 bases). V was trimmed by 6 bases and J by 1 base, leaving 12 bases between them. From germline, CDR1 is SNHLY and CDR2 FYNNEI. The CDR3 length is 14 residues. The CDR3 nucleotides are TGTGCCAGCAGGGGGGCGGGACGGAACACTGAAGCTTTCTTT. Residues: CASRGAGRNTEAFF.

This clonotype has a handful of counts. The J gene is TRBJ1-6, the V gene TRBV5-6; 7 bases match TRBD1. The germline V gene has CDR1 SGHDT and CDR2 YYEEEE. V shed 4 bases, J shed 0 bases, and the junction held 10 bases outside the gene matches. This CDR3 has 18 amino acids. The DNA of the CDR3 is TGTGCCAGCAGCCCCGGGACAGACATAAGCTCCTATAATTCACCCCTCCACTTT. This encodes CASSPGTDISSYNSPLHF.

Ten or more counts support this clonotype. The chain links TRBV5-1 to TRBJ2-1; 7 positions agree with TRBD2. V dropped 4 bases and J dropped 0; count of bases not matched to a gene: 4. This CDR3 comprises 15 residues. CDR1 and CDR2 (germline): SGHRS, YFSETQ. CDR3 sequence (DNA): TGCGCCAGCAGCGCCAGCGGGAACTCCTACAATGAGCAGTTCTTC. This sequence encodes CASSASGNSYNEQFF.

This clonotype was picked up many times. The chain uses TRBV12-3 or TRBV12-4 and TRBJ1-1, with TRBD1 matching 7 bases. The CDR3 totals 14 residues. J gave up 3 bases and V 7 bases, and 8 bases lay outside the gene matches. CDR3 in amino acids: CASNPTGRDTEAFF. CDR3 DNA sequence: TGTGCCAGCAATCCGACAGGGCGTGACACTGAAGCTTTCTTT.

This rearrangement joins TRBV10-2 to TRBJ2-7; 13 bases agree with TRBD2. The CDR3 runs to 13 residues. Germline V lookup: CDR1 WSHSY, CDR2 SAAADI. V was pared by 6 bases and J by 5 bases, with 1 base of the junction left unmatched. CDR3 nucleotide sequence: TGCGCCAGCAGCGGACTAGCGGGGGACGAGCAGTACTTC. Amino acids: CASSGLAGDEQYF.

Worth noting for this clonotype: This clone may be a read error of a much larger clone one base away. A read error is likely, as this CDR3 ends without the conserved phenylalanine or tryptophan. V gene TRBV20-1 combines with J gene TRBJ1-5; 9 bases agree with TRBD1. This CDR3 has 14 residues. From germline, CDR1 is DFQATT and CDR2 SNEGSKA (reference sequence). With V trimmed by 5 bases and J by 2 bases, 4 bases remained unmatched. CDR3 amino acids: CSAGTGGGNQPQHL. The CDR3 coding sequence is TGCAGTGCTGGAACAGGGGGCGGCAATCAGCCCCAGCATCTT.

The CDR3: CASRAGKYEQYF. CDR3 in DNA: TGTGCCAGCAGGGCCGGGAAATACGAGCAGTACTTC. V usage is TRBV27 and J usage is TRBJ2-7; D might be TRBD2 (5 bases). Between the trimmed V and J ends, which lost 6 bases and 4 bases, there was a span of 10 bases. Germline V gives CDR1 MNHEY, CDR2 SMNVEV (reference sequence). CDR3 length: 12 residues.

The V call is TRBV6-5, the J call TRBJ2-7; the match to TRBD2 covers 12 bases. CDR1 and CDR2 (germline): MNHEY, SVGAGI. This CDR3 has 17 residues. The V and J ends lost 2 bases and 6 bases, in that order; junction bases with no gene match: 11. In nucleotides, the CDR3 is TGTGCCAGCAGTTACGGCTCCACGGGACTAGCGGGCGGCGAGCAGTACTTC. Its protein is CASSYGSTGLAGGEQYF.

V and J are TRBV20-1 and TRBJ2-1; D call uncertain. Trimming took off 0 bases at V and 2 bases at J, with 5 bases between the two ends. In germline, CDR1 is DFQATT, CDR2 SNEGSKA (reference sequence). The CDR3 runs to 13 residues. The CDR3 here is CSARDRTYNEQFF. The CDR3, as DNA: TGCAGTGCTAGAGATCGGACCTACAATGAGCAGTTCTTC.